This T cell receptor beta chain was captured in a study of OX40 agonist ivuxolimab in advanced cancers. Across the study: In this cohort, patients received ivuxolimab, an agonistic anti-OX40 (CD134) antibody. General study findings and limits: At doses 0.1 to 3.0 mg/kg, CD4+ and CD8+ clones expanded.

Details on this clone: Its antigen remains unidentified.

Profiled with immunoSEQ multiplex PCR; TCRdb holds only in-frame clones, not every one. The repertoire has around 74,000 clones, about 80% of them found once; the top ten carry 0.45% to 0.6%. Germline V gene data show CDR1 as SGHRS and CDR2 as YFSETQ. Losses at the gene ends were 1 base for V and 4 bases for J; bases not matched to a gene: 1. The CDR3 is 14 residues long. The sequence derives from an adult with an advanced solid tumor such as melanoma, head and neck, liver or kidney cancer. The chain uses TRBV5-1 and TRBJ2-2, with TRBD2 matching 7 bases. Sample: CD4+ or CD8+ T cells sorted from blood, taken in a trial of the OX40 agonist ivuxolimab. CDR3 nucleotide sequence: TGCGCCAGCAGCTTGAGGGAGGGCACCGGGGAGCTGTTTTTT. Translating it yields CASSLREGTGELFF.